Sequencing of this T cell receptor (beta chain) was carried out in a study of cytomegalovirus exposure and HLA in healthy donors. Findings of the study overall: Prediction of most subjects' HLA-A and HLA-B alleles by TCR beta sequences was reportedly accurate.

A single count supports this clone. What it binds is unknown. The PCR used 60 Vbeta and 13 Jbeta primers. The authors' processing: Later, an analysis found roughly 80 million unique TCR beta chains, and approximately 10 million of these were shared. Sequencing used immunoSEQ multiplex PCR; TCRdb keeps in-frame clones, though not all of them. The DNA was the basis for D and trimming; V, J and clone size are from that table. This table holds about 160,000 clones, approximately 78% found once. The length of the CDR3 is 14 residues. The V end lost 2 bases, the J end lost 7 bases, and 14 bases lay between the germline ends.

Sequenced sample: PBMCs. The chain joins TRBV23-1 to TRBJ1-2; D is unclear. TRBV23-1 is filed as an ORF, its function uncertain. The clonotype was recovered from a woman in her thirties or forties in good health and CMV-seronegative. This CDR3 reads CASSQGRNKSGYTF. In DNA, the CDR3 is TGCGCCAGCAGTCAAGGCAGGAATAAGTCTGGCTACACCTTC.